A selection of T cell receptor beta chains follows, all from one sample in a study of OX40 agonist ivuxolimab in advanced cancers. Sequenced by immunoSEQ multiplex PCR; TCRdb stores in-frame clones only, minus some. The sample shows over 30,000 clones, 82% of them seen only once. The material was CD4+ or CD8+ T cells sorted from blood, obtained in a trial of the OX40 agonist ivuxolimab. These receptors all come from an adult with an advanced solid tumor such as melanoma, head and neck, liver or kidney cancer. The CDR3 runs from the conserved cysteine through the conserved F or W. D genes are given only for firm matches.

CASSLDGRGYEQFF	TRBD2	TRBJ2-1	TRBV7-7
CASSLLQGISGNTIYF	NA	TRBJ1-3	TRBV28
CASGFNYEQYF	NA	TRBJ2-7	TRBV2
CASSEVYEKLFF	NA	TRBJ1-4	TRBV6-1
CASSVGGNYGYTF	NA	TRBJ1-2	TRBV9
CASSFSSRASYEQYF	NA	TRBJ2-7	TRBV7-8
CASKPGQGDYEQYF	TRBD1	TRBJ2-7	TRBV7-2
CASRTSSYNSPLHF	NA	TRBJ1-6	TRBV28
CASSQPGIGELFF	NA	TRBJ2-2	TRBV4-1
CASSSSRGEQFF	NA	TRBJ2-1	TRBV5-1
CASSQGLASWETQYF	TRBD2	TRBJ2-5	TRBV14
CASSTGQGGAFNYGYTF	TRBD1	TRBJ1-2	TRBV5-1
CASSLEATGKGNQPQHF	TRBD1	TRBJ1-5	TRBV7-6
CASSQASGAYNEQFF	NA	TRBJ2-1	TRBV4-1
CASSLPGLSRRDTQYF	NA	TRBJ2-3	TRBV28
CASSAEVNSPLHF	NA	TRBJ1-6	TRBV6-4
CASSVPTDFTGNTIYF	NA	TRBJ1-3	TRBV2
CASIGIAKNIQYF	NA	TRBJ2-4	TRBV2
CATTGGTVIGTYEQYF	TRBD2	TRBJ2-7	TRBV28
CASSYEGTSETQYF	TRBD2	TRBJ2-5	TRBV6-6
CASKRDRGAGELFF	TRBD1	TRBJ2-2	TRBV6-1
CASSFRQGMIPSYEQYF	TRBD1	TRBJ2-7	TRBV28
CASSSTNRGNEYF	TRBD1	TRBJ2-5	TRBV28
CASSPRDRRSGNTIYF	TRBD1	TRBJ1-3	TRBV9
CASSVRTGLGTGELFF	TRBD1	TRBJ2-2	TRBV9
CASSPRLQGARYGLYTEAFF	TRBD1	TRBJ1-1	TRBV10-2
CASSQDNSNSPLHF	NA	TRBJ1-6	TRBV4-2